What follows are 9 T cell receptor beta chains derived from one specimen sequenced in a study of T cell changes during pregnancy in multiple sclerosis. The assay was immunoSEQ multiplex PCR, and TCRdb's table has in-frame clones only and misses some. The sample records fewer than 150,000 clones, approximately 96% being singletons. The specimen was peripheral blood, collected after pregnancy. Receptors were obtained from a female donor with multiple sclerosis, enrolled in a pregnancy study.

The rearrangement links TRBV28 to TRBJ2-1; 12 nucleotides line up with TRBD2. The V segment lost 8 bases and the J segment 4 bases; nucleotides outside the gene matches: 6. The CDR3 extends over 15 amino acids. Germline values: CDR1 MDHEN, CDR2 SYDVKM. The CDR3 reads CASRDGLAGYNEQFF. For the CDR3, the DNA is TGTGCCAGCCGAGACGGACTAGCGGGGTACAATGAGCAGTTCTTC.

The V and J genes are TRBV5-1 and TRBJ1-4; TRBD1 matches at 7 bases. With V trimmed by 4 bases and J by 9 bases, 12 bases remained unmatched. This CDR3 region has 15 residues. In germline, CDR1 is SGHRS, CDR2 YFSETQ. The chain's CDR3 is CASSLGQAAVQKLFF. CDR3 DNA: TGCGCCAGCAGCCTCGGACAGGCCGCTGTCCAAAAACTGTTTTTT.

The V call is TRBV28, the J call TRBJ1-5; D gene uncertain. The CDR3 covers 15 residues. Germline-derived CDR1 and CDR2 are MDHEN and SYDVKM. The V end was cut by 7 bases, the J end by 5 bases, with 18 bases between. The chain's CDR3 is CASTSITTVDQPQHF. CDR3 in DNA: TGTGCCAGCACCTCTATAACGACTGTCGATCAGCCCCAGCATTTT.

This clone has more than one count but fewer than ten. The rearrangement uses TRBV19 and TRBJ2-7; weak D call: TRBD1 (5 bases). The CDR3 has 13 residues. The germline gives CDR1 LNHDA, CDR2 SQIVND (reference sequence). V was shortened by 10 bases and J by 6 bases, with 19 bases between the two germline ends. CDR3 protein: CATKFQGTGEQYF. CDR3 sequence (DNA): TGTGCCACCAAATTCCAGGGAACGGGCGAGCAGTACTTC.

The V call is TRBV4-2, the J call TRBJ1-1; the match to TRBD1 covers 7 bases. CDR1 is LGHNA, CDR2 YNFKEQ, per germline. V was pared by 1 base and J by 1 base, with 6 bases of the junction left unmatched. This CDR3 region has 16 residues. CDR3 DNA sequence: TGTGCCAGCAGCCAAGGGACAGGACCACCGAACACTGAAGCTTTCTTT. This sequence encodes CASSQGTGPPNTEAFF.

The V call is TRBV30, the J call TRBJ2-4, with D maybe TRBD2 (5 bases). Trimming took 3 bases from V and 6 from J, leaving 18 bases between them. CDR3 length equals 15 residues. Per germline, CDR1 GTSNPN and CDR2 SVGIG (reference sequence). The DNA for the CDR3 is TGTGCCTGGAGCGGACGGGATACTCGCTTAAACATTCAGTACTTC. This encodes CAWSGRDTRLNIQYF.

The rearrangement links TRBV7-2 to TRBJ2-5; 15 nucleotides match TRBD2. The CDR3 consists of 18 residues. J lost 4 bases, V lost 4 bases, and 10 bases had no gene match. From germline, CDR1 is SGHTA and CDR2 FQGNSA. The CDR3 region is CASSSGLAGGPSLETQYF. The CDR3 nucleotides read TGTGCCAGCAGCTCAGGACTAGCGGGAGGGCCCTCACTAGAGACCCAGTACTTC.

In DNA form, the CDR3 reads TGTGCCAGCAATTCAGCAGTGGGCCACACCTTC. It translates to CASNSAVGHTF. V gene TRBV2 combines with J gene TRBJ1-2; no clear D. The germline CDR1 and CDR2 sequences are SNHLY and FYNNEI. CDR3 length: 11 amino acids. The germline V and J ends were trimmed by 7 bases and 12 bases, with 15 bases remaining between them.

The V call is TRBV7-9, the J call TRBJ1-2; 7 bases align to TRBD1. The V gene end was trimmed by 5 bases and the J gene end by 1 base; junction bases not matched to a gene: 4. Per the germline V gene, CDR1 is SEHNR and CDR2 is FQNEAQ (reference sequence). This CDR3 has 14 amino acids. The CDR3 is CASSRGQSNYGYTF. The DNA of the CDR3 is TGTGCCAGCAGCCGGGGACAGAGTAACTATGGCTACACCTTC.